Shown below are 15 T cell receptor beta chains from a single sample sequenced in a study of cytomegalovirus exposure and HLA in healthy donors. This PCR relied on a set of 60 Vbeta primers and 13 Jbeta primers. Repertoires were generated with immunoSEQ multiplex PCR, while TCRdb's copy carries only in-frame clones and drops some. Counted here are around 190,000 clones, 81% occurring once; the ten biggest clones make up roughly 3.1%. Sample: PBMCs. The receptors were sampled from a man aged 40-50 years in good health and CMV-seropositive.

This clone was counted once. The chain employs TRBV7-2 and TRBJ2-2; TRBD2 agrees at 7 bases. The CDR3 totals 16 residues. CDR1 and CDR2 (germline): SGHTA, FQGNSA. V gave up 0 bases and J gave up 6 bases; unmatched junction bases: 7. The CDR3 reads CASSLAVPGLSGELFF. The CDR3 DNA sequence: TGTGCCAGCAGCTTAGCAGTCCCGGGACTATCCGGGGAGCTGTTTTTT.

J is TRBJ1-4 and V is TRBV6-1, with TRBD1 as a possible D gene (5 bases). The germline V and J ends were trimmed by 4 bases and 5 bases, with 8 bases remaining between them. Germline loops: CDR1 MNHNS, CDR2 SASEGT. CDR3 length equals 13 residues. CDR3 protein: CASSGQTNEKLFF. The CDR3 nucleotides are TGTGCCAGCAGTGGACAGACAAATGAAAAACTGTTTTTT.

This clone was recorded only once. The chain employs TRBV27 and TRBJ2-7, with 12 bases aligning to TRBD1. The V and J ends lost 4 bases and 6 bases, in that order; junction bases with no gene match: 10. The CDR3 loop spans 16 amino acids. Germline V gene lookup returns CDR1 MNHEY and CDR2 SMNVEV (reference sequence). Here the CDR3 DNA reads TGTGCCAGCAGTTCACTTGGGACAGGGGGCTTGAGCGAGCAGTACTTC. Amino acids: CASSSLGTGGLSEQYF.

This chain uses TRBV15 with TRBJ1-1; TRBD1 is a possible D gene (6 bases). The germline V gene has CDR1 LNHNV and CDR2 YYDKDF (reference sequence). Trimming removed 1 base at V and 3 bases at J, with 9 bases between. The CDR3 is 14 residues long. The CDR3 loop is CATSRVKGDTEAFF. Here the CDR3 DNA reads TGTGCCACCAGCAGAGTAAAGGGGGACACTGAAGCTTTCTTT.

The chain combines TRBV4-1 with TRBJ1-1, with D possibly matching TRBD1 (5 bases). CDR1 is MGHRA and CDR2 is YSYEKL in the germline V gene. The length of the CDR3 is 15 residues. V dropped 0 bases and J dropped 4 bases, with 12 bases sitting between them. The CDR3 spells CASSQDRQGFTEAFF. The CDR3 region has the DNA TGCGCCAGCAGCCAAGATCGGCAGGGTTTCACTGAAGCTTTCTTT.

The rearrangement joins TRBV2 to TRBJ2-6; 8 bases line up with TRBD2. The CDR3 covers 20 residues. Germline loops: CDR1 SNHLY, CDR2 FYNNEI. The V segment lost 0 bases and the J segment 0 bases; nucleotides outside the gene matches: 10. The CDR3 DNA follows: TGTGCCAGCAGTGAAGCGGAGTGGCTAGCGGGCGTCTCTGGGGCCAACGTCCTGACTTTC. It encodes CASSEAEWLAGVSGANVLTF. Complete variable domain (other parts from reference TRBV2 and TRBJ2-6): EPEVTQTPSHQVTQMGQEVILRCVPISNHLYFYWYRQILGQKVEFLVSFYNNEISEKSEIFDDQFSVERPDGSNFTLKIRSTKLEDSAMYFCASSEAEWLAGVSGANVLTFGAGSRLTVL.

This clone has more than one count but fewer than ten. The CDR3 coding sequence is TGTGCCAGCAGTTACCCGACAGGGCCCAATTCACCCCTCCACTTT. This encodes CASSYPTGPNSPLHF. This rearrangement joins TRBV6-5 to TRBJ1-6; TRBD1 matches 7 bases. The V gene end was trimmed by 2 bases and the J gene end by 7 bases; junction bases not matched to a gene: 5. The germline CDR1 and CDR2 sequences are MNHEY and SVGAGI. The CDR3 spans 15 residues.

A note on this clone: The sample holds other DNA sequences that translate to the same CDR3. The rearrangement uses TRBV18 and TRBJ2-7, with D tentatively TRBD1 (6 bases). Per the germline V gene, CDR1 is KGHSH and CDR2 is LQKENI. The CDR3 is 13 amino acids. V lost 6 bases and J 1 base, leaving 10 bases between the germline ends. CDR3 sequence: CASSPTGSYEQYF. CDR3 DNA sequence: TGTGCCAGCTCCCCAACAGGGTCCTACGAGCAGTACTTC.

The CDR3 loop reads CASSQDLSSGNQPQHF. CDR3 DNA: TGTGCCAGCAGCCAAGATCTGAGTTCGGGCAATCAGCCCCAGCATTTT. The chain employs TRBV7-9 and TRBJ1-5; D gene unclear. This CDR3 region has 16 residues. The germline V gene has CDR1 SEHNR and CDR2 FQNEAQ (reference sequence). V shed 5 bases and J shed 2 bases, with 16 bases lying between them.

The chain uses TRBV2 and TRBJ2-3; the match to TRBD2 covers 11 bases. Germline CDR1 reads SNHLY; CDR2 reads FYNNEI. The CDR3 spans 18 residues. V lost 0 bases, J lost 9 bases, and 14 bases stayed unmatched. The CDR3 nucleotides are TGTGCCAGCAGTGAAGCTTTAGGTAGCGGGGGGGCAGGGATAACGCAGTATTTT. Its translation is CASSEALGSGGAGITQYF. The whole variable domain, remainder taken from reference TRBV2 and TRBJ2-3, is EPEVTQTPSHQVTQMGQEVILRCVPISNHLYFYWYRQILGQKVEFLVSFYNNEISEKSEIFDDQFSVERPDGSNFTLKIRSTKLEDSAMYFCASSEALGSGGAGITQYFGPGTRLTVL.

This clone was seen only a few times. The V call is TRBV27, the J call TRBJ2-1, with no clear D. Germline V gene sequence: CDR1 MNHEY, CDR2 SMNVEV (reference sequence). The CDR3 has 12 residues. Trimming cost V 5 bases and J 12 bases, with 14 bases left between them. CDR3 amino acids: CASSPDGFGQFF. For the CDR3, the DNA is TGTGCCAGCAGTCCCGACGGGTTCGGGCAGTTCTTC.

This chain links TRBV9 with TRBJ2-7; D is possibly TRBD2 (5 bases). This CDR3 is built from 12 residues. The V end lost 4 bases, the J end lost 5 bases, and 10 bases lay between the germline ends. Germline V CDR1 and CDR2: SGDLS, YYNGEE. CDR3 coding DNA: TGTGCCAGCAGCCCGGGGTCCCACGAGCAGTACTTC. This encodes CASSPGSHEQYF.

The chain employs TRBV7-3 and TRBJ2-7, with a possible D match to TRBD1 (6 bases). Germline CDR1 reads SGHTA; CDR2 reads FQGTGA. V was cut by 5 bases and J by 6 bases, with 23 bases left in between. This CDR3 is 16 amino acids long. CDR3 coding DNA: TGTGCCAGCAGCCCAGAGTTGACCAGGGGATTGCGCGAGCAGTACTTC. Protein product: CASSPELTRGLREQYF.

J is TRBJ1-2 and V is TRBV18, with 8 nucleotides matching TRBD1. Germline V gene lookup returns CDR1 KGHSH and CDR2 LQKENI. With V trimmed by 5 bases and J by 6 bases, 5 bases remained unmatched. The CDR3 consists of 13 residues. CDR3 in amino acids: CASSSDRVHGYTF. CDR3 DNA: TGTGCCAGCTCATCGGACAGGGTGCATGGCTACACCTTC.

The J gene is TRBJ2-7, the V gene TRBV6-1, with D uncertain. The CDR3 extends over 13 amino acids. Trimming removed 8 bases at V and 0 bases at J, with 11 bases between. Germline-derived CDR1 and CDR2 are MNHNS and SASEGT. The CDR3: CASGNYLSYEQYF. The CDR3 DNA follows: TGTGCCAGCGGAAACTACCTCTCCTACGAGCAGTACTTC.